Presented here are 16 T cell receptor beta chains from one specimen sequenced in a study of T cells in Graves' hyperthyroidism and ophthalmopathy. Amplification targeted TCR beta CDR3 regions from RNA transcripts. The HTBI primer set was used in a first-round RT-PCR of the TCR CDR3. A single record per CDR3 protein comes from TCRdb applying MiXCR to the multiplex PCR reads. The sample consists of approximately 410,000 distinct CDR3 sequences, roughly 14% of them appearing once. Sequencing input: blood. The receptors come from a man aged 18 to 30 with Graves' ophthalmopathy.

Remarks on this clonotype: Just one base apart from a much larger clone, this may be a read error. V and J are TRBV20-1 and TRBJ2-7; 7 positions agree with TRBD1. The CDR3 runs to 15 residues. V lost 0 bases and J lost 2; bases outside the gene matches: 7. The germline gives CDR1 DFQATT, CDR2 SNEGSKA (reference sequence). CDR3 amino acids: CSARDPRQGAYEQYF. The CDR3 nucleotides are TGCAGTGCTAGAGATCCGAGACAGGGTGCCTACGAGCAGTACTTC.

This chain uses TRBV27 with TRBJ1-4; 10 bases are a match to TRBD1. Germline V gene data show CDR1 as MNHEY and CDR2 as SMNVEV (reference sequence). CDR3 length: 16 residues. The ends lost 5 bases at V and 5 bases at J; junction bases unmatched: 8. The CDR3 sequence: CASSRARTGGNEKLFF. The CDR3 DNA reads TGTGCCAGCAGTCGCGCGCGGACAGGGGGGAATGAAAAACTGTTTTTT. The entire variable domain, with the rest obtained from reference TRBV27 and TRBJ1-4, is as follows: EAQVTQNPRYLITVTGKKLTVTCSQNMNHEYMSWYRQDPGLGLRQIYYSMNVEVTDKGDVPEGYKVSRKEKRNFPLILESPSPNQTSLYFCASSRARTGGNEKLFFGSGTQLSVL.

The sample holds many counts of this clonotype. The CDR3 protein is CASSFSPLSSEDTQYF. CDR3 DNA: TGTGCCAGCAGTTTCTCTCCCTTATCTTCAGAAGATACGCAGTATTTT. The genes are TRBV27 and TRBJ2-3; D remains unclear. V was cut by 3 bases and J by 5 bases, with 18 bases left in between. The CDR3 has 16 amino acids. Germline V gene sequence: CDR1 MNHEY, CDR2 SMNVEV (reference sequence).

This clonotype was counted many times. V and J are TRBV6-6 and TRBJ2-7, with TRBD2 as a possible D gene (6 bases). Germline lookup yields CDR1 MNHNY and CDR2 SVGAGI (reference sequence). There are 19 residues in the CDR3. Trimming took off 2 bases at V and 7 bases at J, with 30 bases between the two ends. CDR3 residues: CASSYRRWGSGHLIREQYF. CDR3 nucleotide sequence: TGTGCCAGCAGTTACAGACGTTGGGGGAGCGGGCACCTAATCAGGGAGCAGTACTTC.

V gene TRBV20-1 combines with J gene TRBJ2-3; 7 nucleotides agree with TRBD2. Looked up from germline, CDR1 is DFQATT and CDR2 is SNEGSKA (reference sequence). The CDR3 has 15 amino acids. With V trimmed by 0 bases and J by 2 bases, 5 bases remained unmatched. Here the CDR3 reads CSARDLADNTDTQYF. CDR3 DNA sequence: TGCAGTGCTAGAGATCTAGCGGACAACACAGATACGCAGTATTTT.

Concerning this clonotype: Just one base apart from a much larger clone, this may be a read error. This sequence joins TRBV7-8 and TRBJ2-5; D unresolved. The CDR3 contains 12 residues. In germline, CDR1 is SGHVS, CDR2 FQNEAQ. In nucleotides, the CDR3 is TGTACCAGCAGCCTCCTATTAAATCCCCAGTACTTC. Translation: CTSSLLLNPQYF. Supplemented by reference TRBV7-8 and TRBJ2-5, the full variable domain reads GAGVSQSPRYKVAKRGQDVALRCDPISGHVSLFWYQQALGQGPEFLTYFQNEAQLDKSGLPSDRFFAERPEGSVSTLKIQRTQQEDSAVYLCTSSLLLNPQYFGPGTRLLVL.

V gene TRBV13 combines with J gene TRBJ1-1, with TRBD1 identical over 7 bases. With 5 bases clipped from V and 5 bases from J, the junction kept 8 bases outside the gene matches. From germline, CDR1 is PRHDT and CDR2 FYEKMQ (reference sequence). The CDR3 loop spans 14 amino acids. The CDR3 spells CASSVTGKGTEAFF. CDR3 nucleotide sequence: TGTGCCAGCAGCGTGACAGGGAAGGGTACTGAAGCTTTCTTT.

This clonotype was seen many times. This sequence joins TRBV2 and TRBJ2-5, with D tentatively TRBD1 (6 bases). The length of the CDR3 is 13 residues. The V end was cut by 2 bases, the J end by 5 bases, with 9 bases between. Per the germline V gene, CDR1 is SNHLY and CDR2 is FYNNEI. The CDR3 reads CASSEQGRETQYF. In DNA, the CDR3 is TGTGCCAGCAGTGAACAGGGGCGGGAGACCCAGTACTTC.

In this sample, this clonotype turned up a few times. The CDR3 end shows no conserved phenylalanine or tryptophan, and so a read error is likely. The chain couples TRBV19 to TRBJ2-7; 7 bases are shared with TRBD2. Losses at the gene ends were 4 bases for V and 2 bases for J; bases not matched to a gene: 11. In germline, CDR1 is LNHDA, CDR2 SQIVND (reference sequence). There are 16 residues in the CDR3. Written as DNA, the CDR3 is TGTGCCAGTAGTAGAGCCCTACTAGCGACCCCCTACGAGCAGTACCTC. This translates into CASSRALLATPYEQYL.

This clonotype has just a few counts. V is TRBV4-1 and J is TRBJ2-2; no reliable D call. Germline CDR1 reads MGHRA; CDR2 reads YSYEKL. The CDR3 contains 17 residues. Between the trimmed V and J ends, which lost 3 bases and 0 bases, there was a span of 14 bases. The chain's CDR3 is CASSHPNRLPNTGELFF. The CDR3, as DNA: TGCGCCAGCAGCCACCCCAATCGATTGCCGAACACCGGGGAGCTGTTTTTT.

Comment on this clonotype: A much larger clone differs from this one at a single base, so this may be a read error. The gene calls are TRBV6-2 or TRBV6-3 and TRBJ1-2; tentative D call: TRBD1 (5 bases). CDR1 is MNHEY, CDR2 SVGEGT, per germline. This CDR3 is built from 15 residues. The CDR3 spells CATSQTGTGPYGDTF. The CDR3 DNA follows: TGTGCCACCTCCCAAACCGGGACGGGGCCTTATGGCGACACCTTC.

This clonotype was observed a handful of times. CDR3 DNA sequence: TGCAGTGCTAGAGAACAGCGGAGGGCTTACGAGCAGTACTTC. It yields the protein CSAREQRRAYEQYF. The rearrangement joins TRBV20-1 to TRBJ2-7; D perhaps matches TRBD2 (6 bases). The germline V gene encodes CDR1 DFQATT and CDR2 SNEGSKA (reference sequence). V lost 0 bases, J lost 4 bases, and 13 bases lay in between. There are 14 residues in the CDR3.

The chain couples TRBV5-4 to TRBJ1-1; D unresolved. Germline CDR1 SGHNT, CDR2 YYREEE (reference sequence). The CDR3 extends over 13 amino acids. Between the trimmed V and J ends, which lost 3 bases and 3 bases, there was a span of 9 bases. CDR3 nucleotide sequence: TGTGCCAGCAGCTGGTCGGGCCACACTGAAGCTTTCTTT. Amino acids: CASSWSGHTEAFF.

This clonotype was seen at least ten times. The chain links TRBV6-1 to TRBJ2-5, with D unclear. V was clipped by 3 bases and J by 1 base, with 15 bases between them. This CDR3 has 16 amino acids. Germline CDR1 and CDR2: MNHNS and SASEGT. The CDR3 DNA reads as TGTGCCAGCAGTGACAATTGGGCGATACTCCAAGAGACCCAGTACTTC. This sequence encodes CASSDNWAILQETQYF.

This chain uses TRBV5-6 with TRBJ2-5; D not resolved. V was clipped by 6 bases and J by 3 bases, with 15 bases between them. CDR1 is SGHDT, CDR2 YYEEEE, per germline. This CDR3 is built from 14 residues. The CDR3 sequence: CASTLLDREETQYF. In nucleotides, the CDR3 is TGTGCCAGCACCTTACTCGACCGGGAAGAGACCCAGTACTTC.

Only a few counts were recorded for this clonotype. The J gene is TRBJ1-2, the V gene TRBV24-1; D is unclear. The CDR3 sequence is 14 residues long. The germline V and J ends were trimmed by 2 bases and 3 bases, with 9 bases remaining between them. Looked up from germline, CDR1 is KGHDR and CDR2 is SFDVKD. The CDR3 loop is CATSDSPEDYGYTF. DNA for the CDR3: TGTGCCACCAGTGATTCACCTGAGGACTATGGCTACACCTTC.